Presented here are 12 T cell receptor beta chains from one specimen sequenced in a study of shared clonotypes between healthy human individuals. The naive CD8 population came from CD45RO-negative cells selected for CCR7, without terminally differentiated effector memory CD45RA+ cells. Here immunoSEQ multiplex PCR was the method, and the copy in TCRdb shows in-frame clones only, minus some. The repertoire includes about 2.1 million clones, about 94% of them detected once, and about 1.7% sits in the top ten. The specimen sequenced was naive CD8+ T cells from PBMCs. These receptors were taken from a young man in good health. Some clones in this sample may be carry-over from other donors' samples.

The chain has TRBV27 and TRBJ2-2; TRBD2 agrees at 10 bases. The CDR3 runs to 15 residues. The V gene end was trimmed by 5 bases and the J gene end by 7 bases; junction bases not matched to a gene: 7. Per the germline V gene, CDR1 is MNHEY and CDR2 is SMNVEV (reference sequence). CDR3 nucleotides: TGTGCCAGCAGTATTCTAGCGGGAGCGCACGGGGAGCTGTTTTTT. Protein: CASSILAGAHGELFF.

The genes are TRBV30 and TRBJ2-7; TRBD1 might be the D (6 bases). Between the trimmed V and J ends, which lost 2 bases and 3 bases, there was a span of 20 bases. Germline CDR1 reads GTSNPN; CDR2 reads SVGIG (reference sequence). The CDR3 covers 16 residues. The CDR3 spells CAWSPWGPGKIYEQYF. As DNA, the CDR3 is TGTGCCTGGAGTCCTTGGGGGCCAGGGAAGATCTACGAGCAGTACTTC. The variable domain in full, completed from reference TRBV30 and TRBJ2-7, reads SQTIHQWPATLVQPVGSPLSLECTVEGTSNPNLYWYRQAAGRGLQLLFYSVGIGQISSEVPQNLSASRPQDRQFILSSKKLLLSDSGFYLCAWSPWGPGKIYEQYFGPGTRLTVT.

The gene calls are TRBV27 and TRBJ2-7; D is ambiguous. This CDR3 contains 13 residues. With 6 bases removed from V and 0 bases from J, the gap between germline ends came to 9 bases. Germline-derived CDR1 and CDR2 are MNHEY and SMNVEV (reference sequence). CDR3 region: CASRGFYSYEQYF. Written as DNA, the CDR3 is TGTGCCAGCAGGGGGTTCTACTCCTACGAGCAGTACTTC.

Only a few counts were recorded for this clone. The chain uses TRBV2 and TRBJ1-2, with 9 bases lining up with TRBD1. Per the germline V gene, CDR1 is SNHLY and CDR2 is FYNNEI. This CDR3 is built from 13 residues. Trimming at V came to 11 bases and at J to 4 bases, leaving 8 bases not matched to a gene. CDR3 sequence: CAVNRGLGYGYTF. Written as DNA, the CDR3 is TGTGCCGTCAACAGGGGGCTGGGCTATGGCTACACCTTC.

CDR3 region: CASSQKLAPREQYF. CDR3 DNA: TGTGCCAGCAGCCAAAAACTAGCGCCGCGCGAGCAGTACTTC. The rearrangement joins TRBV7-6 to TRBJ2-7; TRBD2 matches 7 bases. Germline CDR1 and CDR2: SGHVS and FNYEAQ. The CDR3 is made up of 14 amino acids. V dropped 5 bases and J dropped 6; count of bases not matched to a gene: 10.

For the CDR3, the DNA is TGTGCCAGCAGCTCCATACTAATAGCGGGAGGGACCGGGGAGCTGTTTTTT. Protein: CASSSILIAGGTGELFF. This chain uses TRBV11-2 with TRBJ2-2, with TRBD2 matching over 11 bases. CDR1 and CDR2 (germline): SGHAT, FQNNGV. This CDR3 spans 17 amino acids. The V and J ends lost 4 bases and 5 bases, in that order; junction bases with no gene match: 9.

This CDR3 is CATPGGFTNEKLFF. In nucleotides, the CDR3 is TGTGCCACCCCAGGCGGTTTTACTAATGAAAAACTGTTTTTT. The chain carries TRBV10-3 and TRBJ1-4, with D hard to call. The CDR3 spans 14 residues. The V end was cut by 10 bases, the J end by 2 bases, with 14 bases between. CDR1 is ENHRY and CDR2 is SYGVKD in the germline V gene.

The rearrangement joins TRBV5-1 to TRBJ2-1; no clear D. The V and J ends lost 4 bases and 5 bases respectively, with 22 bases between them. The CDR3 covers 17 residues. Germline V gene lookup returns CDR1 SGHRS and CDR2 YFSETQ. The CDR3 region has the DNA TGCGCCAGCAGCCCTAATCTGGACGGGCTATTTGACAATGAGCAGTTCTTC. Protein product: CASSPNLDGLFDNEQFF.

The chain links TRBV4-1 to TRBJ2-1, with D possibly being TRBD1 or TRBD2 (5 bases each). Germline V gene sequence: CDR1 MGHRA, CDR2 YSYEKL. Trimming removed 2 bases from V and 10 bases from J, with 18 bases in between. This CDR3 contains 15 residues. As DNA, the CDR3 is TGCGCCAGCAGCCAATCATGGGACCCTCGCCGAGAGCAGTTCTTC. Residues: CASSQSWDPRREQFF.

On this clone itself: The same CDR3 is also encoded by other DNA sequences in this sample. The rearrangement links TRBV6-5 to TRBJ2-1, with D unclear. Per the germline V gene, CDR1 is MNHEY and CDR2 is SVGAGI. V gave up 0 bases and J gave up 8 bases, with 2 bases separating them. CDR3 length: 11 amino acids. The CDR3 DNA reads TGTGCCAGCAGTTACTCGGATGAGCAGTTCTTC. Its protein is CASSYSDEQFF.

The rearrangement joins TRBV27 to TRBJ1-3, with TRBD1 as a possible D gene (6 bases). V lost 5 bases and J 7 bases, leaving 21 bases between the germline ends. There are 16 residues in the CDR3. Germline V gives CDR1 MNHEY, CDR2 SMNVEV (reference sequence). CDR3 protein: CASSPSQGNRLNTIYF. CDR3 DNA sequence: TGTGCCAGCAGTCCATCGCAGGGGAACCGCTTGAACACCATATATTTT.

CDR3: CASSLDGESHYGYTF. The CDR3 DNA follows: TGTGCCAGCAGCTTAGATGGGGAGTCCCACTATGGCTACACCTTC. V and J are TRBV11-2 and TRBJ1-2; unclear D gene. The CDR3 consists of 15 residues. CDR1 is SGHAT and CDR2 is FQNNGV in the germline V gene. The ends were cut back, 0 bases at V and 3 bases at J, with 11 bases in the middle.